The entry below describes one T cell receptor beta chain. The source of the sample is a study of blood T cell repertoires in COVID-19. Study details: COVID-19 samples from acute and convalescent phases originated in the United States, Italy and Spain.

The germline CDR1 and CDR2 sequences are MNHNY and SVGAGI (reference sequence). The ends were cut back, 6 bases at V and 2 bases at J, with 14 bases in the middle. The CDR3 is 15 amino acids. Sequencing used immunoSEQ multiplex PCR; TCRdb keeps in-frame clones, though not all of them. This table has 30,000 to 35,000 clones, 85% appearing once. This sequence was found in a man older than 75 with active COVID-19. V gene TRBV6-6 combines with J gene TRBJ1-3; a possible D gene is TRBD1 (6 bases). Sequences were obtained from peripheral blood. Here the CDR3 reads CASSQQGIPGNTIYF. In DNA form, the CDR3 reads TGTGCCAGCAGCCAACAGGGAATCCCTGGAAACACCATATATTTT.